This T cell receptor (beta chain) derives from a study of STAT5B mutations in CD4+ large granular lymphocyte leukemia. The V gene's germline CDR1 is MDHEN and CDR2 SYDVKM. This CDR3 region has 14 residues. Trimming removed 5 bases from V and 1 base from J; junction bases left unmatched: 2. TCRdb's table, derived via immunoSEQ multiplex PCR, lists solely in-frame clones and lacks some. The data hold more than 7,500 clones, with 70% to 85% observed a single time. Sequencing input: PBMCs. The chain has TRBV28 and TRBJ2-3, with TRBD1 matching over 8 bases. The receptor was isolated from a man aged 55 to 69 with CD4+ T-cell large granular lymphocyte leukemia. The CDR3 reads CASSPQGGTDTQYF. The CDR3 DNA follows: TGTGCCAGCAGTCCACAGGGGGGCACAGATACGCAGTATTTT.